These T cell receptor beta chains were read from a single sample in a study of T cells after yellow fever vaccination. TCRdb recomputed calls from the 5' RACE reads with MiXCR, one row per CDR3 protein. The table has a few hundred thousand distinct CDR3 sequences, roughly 3.5% seen once. Sequenced material: PBMCs, taken on the day of the yellow fever booster vaccination. The receptors were sampled from a man between 18 and 35 years old who received the YFV17D yellow fever vaccine. Both conserved end residues are part of each CDR3. Each record gives: clone size, V gene, J gene, D gene, CDR3 DNA, CDR3 protein. A D gene is named only where the DNA matches it firmly. Expanded clones are given a class, and other clones once, few, many or no size at all.

many	TRBV7-3	TRBJ2-3	NA	TGTGCCAGCAGCCGGATCTCGGGGAGCACAGATACGCAGTATTTT	CASSRISGSTDTQYF
few	TRBV10-3	TRBJ1-4	NA	TGTGCCATCAAGGGGGGGCTTAATGAAAAACTGTTTTTT	CAIKGGLNEKLFF
few	TRBV2	TRBJ1-2	NA	TGTGCCAGCAGTGAAGTGGTGACCGGCTACACCTTC	CASSEVVTGYTF
few	TRBV7-2	TRBJ1-5	TRBD1	TGTGCCAGCAGCTACGACAGGGGGCTGATGGATCAGCCCCAGCATTTT	CASSYDRGLMDQPQHF
few	TRBV7-2	TRBJ2-3	NA	TGTGCCAGCAGCTTACCCCCATCGAGCACGCAGTATTTT	CASSLPPSSTQYF
many	TRBV5-1	TRBJ2-1	NA	TGCGCCAGCAGCTTGGGGTCGAACAATGAGCAGTTCTTC	CASSLGSNNEQFF
many	TRBV7-9	TRBJ2-2	TRBD1	TGTGCCAGCAGCTTACTGGGACAGCTGAACACCGGGGAGCTGTTTTTT	CASSLLGQLNTGELFF
few	TRBV4-2	TRBJ2-7	TRBD2	TGTGCCAGCAGCCAAGCCCCGACTAGCGGGGGGGCCTACGAGCAGTACTTC	CASSQAPTSGGAYEQYF
few	TRBV6-6	TRBJ1-1	NA	TGTGCCAGCAGTTACCCAGGGGCTTGGGAAGCTTTCTTT	CASSYPGAWEAFF
few	TRBV29-1	TRBJ2-3	TRBD1	TGCAGCTCTTCTTTCGGACAGGGGGACACAGATACGCAGTATTTT	CSSSFGQGDTDTQYF
many	TRBV2	TRBJ1-2	NA	TGTGCCAGCAGTGATTGGTCGTCGGGGGGCCACTATGGCTACACCTTC	CASSDWSSGGHYGYTF
many	TRBV3-1	TRBJ1-6	NA	TGTGCCAGCAGCGCCGCCGAGTATAATTCACCCCTCCACTTT	CASSAAEYNSPLHF
NA	TRBV6-1	TRBJ1-6	NA	TGTGCCAGCAGTGAAATATCATCACCCACCGGTTCACCCCTCCACTTT	CASSEISSPTGSPLHF